Below, 14 T cell receptor beta chains from the same sample are listed, as sequenced in a study of Ad26.COV2.S vaccination and SARS-CoV-2 variants. Treatment described: 19 received Ad26.COV2.S at low or high dose, single or two shots; several received placebo; per-sample allocation not given. Samples analyzed were those drawn on day 63 after the first vaccine or placebo injection. Using immunoSEQ multiplex PCR, the repertoire was profiled, and TCRdb retains in-frame clones only, with some absent. This table has 350,000 to 450,000 clones, about nine tenths appearing once. This material consisted of peripheral blood, taken in a trial of Ad26.COV2.S vaccine versus placebo. The receptors come from a person aged 18-60 years who received the Ad26.COV2.S COVID-19 vaccine or a placebo.

This chain links TRBV19 with TRBJ2-3; 11 nucleotides line up with TRBD2. From germline, CDR1 is LNHDA and CDR2 SQIVND (reference sequence). Unmatched junction bases numbered 2, after V lost 6 bases and J lost 0 bases. The CDR3 covers 15 residues. The CDR3: CASRGLAVSTDTQYF. CDR3 DNA sequence: TGTGCCAGTAGGGGACTAGCGGTCAGCACAGATACGCAGTATTTT.

This clone has more than one count but fewer than ten. The J gene is TRBJ2-6, the V gene TRBV2; D is ambiguous. The germline V gene has CDR1 SNHLY and CDR2 FYNNEI. V shed 6 bases and J shed 0 bases, with 9 bases lying between them. The CDR3 has 15 amino acids. The DNA of the CDR3 is TGTGCCAGCAGCGTCGCCTACTCTGGGGCCAACGTCCTGACTTTC. Its protein is CASSVAYSGANVLTF.

The chain recombines TRBV6-6 with TRBJ2-7, with 7 bases that match TRBD1. The CDR3 loop spans 15 amino acids. Trimming removed 0 bases from V and 9 bases from J; junction bases left unmatched: 11. The V gene's germline CDR1 is MNHNY and CDR2 SVGAGI (reference sequence). DNA of the CDR3: TGTGCCAGCAGTTACTCGATAGGGGGCGAATTAGGGCAGTACTTC. Protein: CASSYSIGGELGQYF.

This chain links TRBV15 with TRBJ1-2; 10 nucleotides agree with TRBD1. This CDR3 region has 16 residues. The V gene's germline CDR1 is LNHNV and CDR2 YYDKDF (reference sequence). Trimming removed 0 bases from V and 5 bases from J; junction bases left unmatched: 6. The CDR3 nucleotides are TGTGCCACCAGCAGAGATCGAGGGACAGGGGAATATGGCTACACCTTC. It encodes CATSRDRGTGEYGYTF.

This chain uses TRBV4-2 with TRBJ1-2; no firm D call. In germline, CDR1 is LGHNA, CDR2 YNFKEQ. Trimming stripped 1 base from V and 0 bases from J, with 6 bases between. The CDR3 covers 14 residues. The CDR3 spells CASSQATTNYGYTF. The DNA of the CDR3 is TGTGCCAGCAGCCAAGCGACAACTAACTATGGCTACACCTTC.

The V gene is TRBV12-5, the J gene TRBJ2-1; TRBD2 agrees at 12 bases. Germline V gene data show CDR1 as LGHNT and CDR2 as FRNRAP. Trimming removed 2 bases from V and 6 bases from J; junction bases left unmatched: 8. This CDR3 is built from 17 residues. This chain's CDR3 is CASGLLRLAGALNEQFF. CDR3 nucleotide sequence: TGTGCTAGTGGTTTGCTCCGACTAGCGGGGGCCCTCAATGAGCAGTTCTTC. Complete variable domain (other parts from reference TRBV12-5 and TRBJ2-1): DARVTQTPRHKVTEMGQEVTMRCQPILGHNTVFWYRQTMMQGLELLAYFRNRAPLDDSGMPKDRFSAEMPDATLATLKIQPSEPRDSAVYFCASGLLRLAGALNEQFFGPGTRLTVL.

V usage is TRBV6-5 and J usage is TRBJ1-5, with 7 nucleotides matching TRBD1. Germline CDR1 and CDR2: MNHEY and SVGAGI. V lost 0 bases to trimming and J lost 4 bases; unmatched junction nucleotides: 3. This CDR3 has 15 amino acids. This CDR3 reads CASSYSMTGNQPQHF. For the CDR3, the DNA is TGTGCCAGCAGTTACTCGATGACAGGGAATCAGCCCCAGCATTTT.

Only a few counts were recorded for this clone. The chain combines TRBV9 with TRBJ2-7, with D possibly being TRBD1 or TRBD2 (5 bases each). The CDR3 totals 15 residues. V was pared by 0 bases and J by 0 bases, with 10 bases between. Germline CDR1 is SGDLS and CDR2 is YYNGEE. The CDR3 coding sequence is TGTGCCAGCAGCGTAGGGGCAGGGAGCTCCTACGAGCAGTACTTC. Its translation: CASSVGAGSSYEQYF.

V gene TRBV14 combines with J gene TRBJ1-4; a possible D gene is TRBD1 (5 bases). The CDR3 is made up of 16 amino acids. Germline V gives CDR1 SGHDN, CDR2 FVKESK. Deletions cut 0 bases from V and 8 bases from J, with 16 bases between. The CDR3 sequence is CASSQDFRPEGEKLFF. The DNA for the CDR3 is TGTGCCAGCAGCCAAGATTTTCGGCCGGAGGGGGAAAAACTGTTTTTT.

The DNA for the CDR3 is TGCGCCAGCAGCGGTGGGACAGCCAGCACAGATACGCAGTATTTT. Its translation is CASSGGTASTDTQYF. The rearrangement uses TRBV5-1 and TRBJ2-3; 7 bases align to TRBD1. Trimming took 4 bases from V and 0 from J; bases not matched to a gene: 5. The germline gives CDR1 SGHRS, CDR2 YFSETQ. The CDR3 runs 15 residues.

The gene calls are TRBV11-3 and TRBJ2-7, with 9 positions matching TRBD1. Germline CDR1 is SGHNT and CDR2 is YENEEA. The junction had 8 bases not matched to a gene; V was cut back by 3 bases and J by 5 bases. This CDR3 spans 15 amino acids. CDR3 in amino acids: CASSFSGTGIHEQYF. In DNA, the CDR3 is TGTGCCAGCAGCTTCTCCGGGACAGGGATCCACGAGCAGTACTTC.

V and J are TRBV6-5 and TRBJ2-5, with a tentative D call TRBD2 (6 bases). The ends were cut back, 8 bases at V and 4 bases at J, with 17 bases in the middle. Germline CDR1 MNHEY, CDR2 SVGAGI. The CDR3 consists of 14 residues. The CDR3 coding sequence is TGTGCCAGCCTCGATAACCTCGGGGGAGAGACCCAGTACTTC. Translating gives CASLDNLGGETQYF.

V and J are TRBV4-3 and TRBJ1-2; unclear D gene. The germline V gene has CDR1 LGHNA and CDR2 YSLEER. The CDR3 has 15 amino acids. Trimming stripped 0 bases from V and 3 bases from J, with 11 bases between. The CDR3 is CASSQDHTRDYGYTF. Here the CDR3 DNA reads TGCGCCAGCAGCCAAGATCATACACGCGACTATGGCTACACCTTC.

This chain joins TRBV18 and TRBJ2-7; 8 bases agree with TRBD1. The germline V gene encodes CDR1 KGHSH and CDR2 LQKENI. The CDR3 runs to 18 residues. The junction had 14 bases not matched to a gene; V was cut back by 2 bases and J by 2 bases. CDR3 sequence reads: CASSPRTGSSSVAYEQYF. DNA for the CDR3: TGTGCCAGCTCACCAAGGACAGGGTCTAGTTCTGTGGCCTACGAGCAGTACTTC.